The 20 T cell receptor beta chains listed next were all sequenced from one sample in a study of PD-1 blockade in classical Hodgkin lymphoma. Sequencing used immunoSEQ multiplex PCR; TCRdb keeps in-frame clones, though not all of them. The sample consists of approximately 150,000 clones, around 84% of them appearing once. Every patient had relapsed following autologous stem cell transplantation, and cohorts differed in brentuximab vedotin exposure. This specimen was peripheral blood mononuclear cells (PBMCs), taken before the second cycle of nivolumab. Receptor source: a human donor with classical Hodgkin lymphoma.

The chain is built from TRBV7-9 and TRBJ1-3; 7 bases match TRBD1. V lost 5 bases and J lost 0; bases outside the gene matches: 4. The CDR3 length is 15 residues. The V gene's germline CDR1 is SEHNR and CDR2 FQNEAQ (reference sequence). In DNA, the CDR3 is TGTGCCAGCAGCATCGGGACAGACTCTGGAAACACCATATATTTT. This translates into CASSIGTDSGNTIYF.

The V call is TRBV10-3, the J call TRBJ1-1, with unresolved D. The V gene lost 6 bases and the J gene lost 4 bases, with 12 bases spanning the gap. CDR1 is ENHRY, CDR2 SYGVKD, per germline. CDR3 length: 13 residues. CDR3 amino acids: CAIRGSGSTEAFF. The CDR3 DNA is TGTGCCATCAGGGGGTCGGGAAGCACTGAAGCTTTCTTT.

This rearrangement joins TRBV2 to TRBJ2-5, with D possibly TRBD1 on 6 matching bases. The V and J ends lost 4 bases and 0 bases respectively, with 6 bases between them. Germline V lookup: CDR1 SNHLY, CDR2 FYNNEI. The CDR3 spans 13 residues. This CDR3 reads CASSGDNQETQYF. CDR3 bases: TGTGCCAGCAGTGGGGACAACCAAGAGACCCAGTACTTC.

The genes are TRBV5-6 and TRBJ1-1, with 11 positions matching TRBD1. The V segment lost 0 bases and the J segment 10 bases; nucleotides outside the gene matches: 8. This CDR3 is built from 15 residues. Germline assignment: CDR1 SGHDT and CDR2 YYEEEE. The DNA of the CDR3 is TGTGCCAGCAGCTTGGGATCGGGACAGGGGGTTCGAGCTTTCTTT. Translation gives CASSLGSGQGVRAFF.

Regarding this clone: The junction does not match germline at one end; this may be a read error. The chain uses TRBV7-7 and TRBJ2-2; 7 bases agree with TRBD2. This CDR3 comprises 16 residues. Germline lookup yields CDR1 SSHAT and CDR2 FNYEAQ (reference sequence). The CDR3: CASSRRGGANTGELFF. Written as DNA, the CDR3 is TGTGCTAGCAGCCGGAGGGGAGGGGCGAACACCGGGGAGCTGTTTTTT.

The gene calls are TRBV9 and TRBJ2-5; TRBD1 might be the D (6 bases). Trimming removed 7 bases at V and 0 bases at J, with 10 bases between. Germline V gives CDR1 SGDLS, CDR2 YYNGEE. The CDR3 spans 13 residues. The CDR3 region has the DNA TGTGCCAGCCAGGGGTCGTACCAAGAGACCCAGTACTTC. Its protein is CASQGSYQETQYF.

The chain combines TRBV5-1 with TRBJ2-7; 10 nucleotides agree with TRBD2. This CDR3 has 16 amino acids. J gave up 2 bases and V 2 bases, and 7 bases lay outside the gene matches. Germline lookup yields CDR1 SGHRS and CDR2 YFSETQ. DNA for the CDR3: TGCGCCAGCAGCTTACTCTCTAGCGGGAGCACCTACGAGCAGTACTTC. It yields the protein CASSLLSSGSTYEQYF.

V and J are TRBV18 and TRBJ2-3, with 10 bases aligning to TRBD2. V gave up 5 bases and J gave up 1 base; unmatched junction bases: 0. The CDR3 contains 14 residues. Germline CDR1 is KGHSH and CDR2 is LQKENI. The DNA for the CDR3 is TGTGCCAGCTCAGGACTAGCGGGCACAGATACGCAGTATTTT. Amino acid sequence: CASSGLAGTDTQYF. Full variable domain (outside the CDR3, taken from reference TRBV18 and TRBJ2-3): NAGVMQNPRHLVRRRGQEARLRCSPMKGHSHVYWYRQLPEEGLKFMVYLQKENIIDESGMPKERFSAEFPKEGPSILRIQQVVRGDSAAYFCASSGLAGTDTQYFGPGTRLTVL.

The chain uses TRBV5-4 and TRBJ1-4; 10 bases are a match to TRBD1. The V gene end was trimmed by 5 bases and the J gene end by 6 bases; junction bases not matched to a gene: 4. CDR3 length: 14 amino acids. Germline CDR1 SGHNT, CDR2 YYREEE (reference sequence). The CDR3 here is CASSSGTGDEKLFF. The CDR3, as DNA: TGTGCCAGCAGTTCCGGGACAGGGGATGAAAAACTGTTTTTT.

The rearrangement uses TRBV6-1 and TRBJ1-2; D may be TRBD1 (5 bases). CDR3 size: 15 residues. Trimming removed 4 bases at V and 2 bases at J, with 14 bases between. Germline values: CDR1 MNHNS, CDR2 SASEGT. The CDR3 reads CASSGLFGGNYGYTF. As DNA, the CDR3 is TGTGCCAGCAGTGGCCTATTTGGGGGGAACTATGGCTACACCTTC.

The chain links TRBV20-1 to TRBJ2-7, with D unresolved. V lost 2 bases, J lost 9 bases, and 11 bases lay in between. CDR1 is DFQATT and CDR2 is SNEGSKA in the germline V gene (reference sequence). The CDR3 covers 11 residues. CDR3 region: CSARRSVGQYF. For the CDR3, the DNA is TGCAGTGCTAGAAGGTCGGTAGGGCAGTACTTC.

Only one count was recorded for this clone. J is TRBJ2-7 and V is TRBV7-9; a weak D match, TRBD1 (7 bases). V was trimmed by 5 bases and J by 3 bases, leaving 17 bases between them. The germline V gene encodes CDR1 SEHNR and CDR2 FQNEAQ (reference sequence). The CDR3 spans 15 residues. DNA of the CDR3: TGTGCCAGCAGCCCAGGTTCAGGGGGGTTCTACGAGCAGTACTTC. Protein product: CASSPGSGGFYEQYF.

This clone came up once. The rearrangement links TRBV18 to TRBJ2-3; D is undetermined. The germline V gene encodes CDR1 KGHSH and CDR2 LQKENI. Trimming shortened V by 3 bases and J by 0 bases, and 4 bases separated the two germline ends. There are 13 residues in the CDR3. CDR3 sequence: CASSPTSTDTQYF. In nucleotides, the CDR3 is TGTGCCAGCTCACCGACTAGCACAGATACGCAGTATTTT.

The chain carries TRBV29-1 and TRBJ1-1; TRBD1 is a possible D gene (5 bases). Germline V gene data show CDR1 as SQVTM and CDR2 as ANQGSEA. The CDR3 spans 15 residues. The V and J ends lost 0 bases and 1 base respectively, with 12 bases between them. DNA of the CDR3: TGCAGCGTTGAAGATATGGGCAGGGCGAACACTGAAGCTTTCTTT. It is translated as CSVEDMGRANTEAFF. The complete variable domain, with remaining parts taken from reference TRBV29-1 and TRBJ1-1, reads SAVISQKPSRDICQRGTSLTIQCQVDSQVTMMFWYRQQPGQSLTLIATANQGSEATYESGFVIDKFPISRPNLTFSTLTVSNMSPEDSSIYLCSVEDMGRANTEAFFGQGTRLTVV.

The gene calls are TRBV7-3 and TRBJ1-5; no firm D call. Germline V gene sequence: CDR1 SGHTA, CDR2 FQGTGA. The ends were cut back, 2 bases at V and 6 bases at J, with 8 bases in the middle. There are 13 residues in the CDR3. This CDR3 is CASSLDVGQPQHF. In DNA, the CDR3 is TGTGCCAGCAGCTTAGACGTTGGTCAGCCCCAGCATTTT. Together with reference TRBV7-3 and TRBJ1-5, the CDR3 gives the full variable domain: GAGVSQTPSNKVTEKGKYVELRCDPISGHTALYWYRQSLGQGPEFLIYFQGTGAADDSGLPNDRFFAVRPEGSVSTLKIQRTERGDSAVYLCASSLDVGQPQHFGDGTRLSIL.

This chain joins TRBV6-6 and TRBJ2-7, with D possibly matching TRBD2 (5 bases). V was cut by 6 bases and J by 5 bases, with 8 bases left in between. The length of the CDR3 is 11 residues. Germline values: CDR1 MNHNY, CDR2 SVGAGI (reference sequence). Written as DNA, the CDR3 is TGTGCCAGCAGCCGGCGGGACGAGCAGTACTTC. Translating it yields CASSRRDEQYF.

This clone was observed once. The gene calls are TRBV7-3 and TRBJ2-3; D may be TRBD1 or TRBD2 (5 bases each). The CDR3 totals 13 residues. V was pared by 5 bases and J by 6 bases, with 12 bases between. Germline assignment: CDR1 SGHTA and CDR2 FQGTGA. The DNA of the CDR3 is TGTGCCAGCAGCCTACTCAGGGACGATACGCAGTATTTT. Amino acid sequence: CASSLLRDDTQYF.

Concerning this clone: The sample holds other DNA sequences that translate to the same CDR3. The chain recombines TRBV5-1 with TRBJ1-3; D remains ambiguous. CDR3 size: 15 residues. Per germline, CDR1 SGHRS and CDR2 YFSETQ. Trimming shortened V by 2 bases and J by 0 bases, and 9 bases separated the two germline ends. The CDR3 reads CASSFGPLSGNTIYF. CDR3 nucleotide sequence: TGCGCCAGCAGCTTCGGACCCCTCTCTGGAAACACCATATATTTT.

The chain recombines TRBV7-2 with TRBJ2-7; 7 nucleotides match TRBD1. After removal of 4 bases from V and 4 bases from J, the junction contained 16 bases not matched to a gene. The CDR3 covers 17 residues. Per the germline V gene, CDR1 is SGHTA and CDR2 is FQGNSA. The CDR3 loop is CASSSFTLGGPPYEQYF. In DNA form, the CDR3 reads TGTGCCAGCAGCTCCTTCACCTTAGGGGGCCCCCCTTACGAGCAGTACTTC.

The CDR3 bases are TGCGCCAGCACTTTCGGGGGACGGACAGATACGCAGTATTTT. It translates to CASTFGGRTDTQYF. The chain couples TRBV5-1 to TRBJ2-3, with D tentatively TRBD2 (6 bases). This CDR3 is built from 14 residues. The V end was cut by 6 bases, the J end by 3 bases, with 14 bases between. Germline assignment: CDR1 SGHRS and CDR2 YFSETQ.